Listed here is a single T cell receptor beta chain. Its antigen remains unknown. Researchers ran the PCR with 60 Vbeta and 13 Jbeta primers. The repertoire was sequenced with immunoSEQ multiplex PCR; TCRdb's copy has only in-frame clones and lacks some. The sample consists of about 180,000 clones, 65% to 90% of them appearing once. Germline V gene lookup returns CDR1 SNHLY and CDR2 FYNNEI. The CDR3 length is 13 residues. V shed 4 bases and J shed 3 bases, with 10 bases lying between them. This entry comes from a study of cytomegalovirus exposure and HLA in healthy donors. Study-level background: In a previous analysis, 120 million or so unique TCR beta sequences were found from 150 million to 200 million T cells. Whole-study results and caveats: Cytomegalovirus-associated TCR beta chains were listed, numbering 164. Some V segments (TRBV6-2 and TRBV6-3 among them) were excluded as indistinguishable.

This clonotype was sampled from a girl aged 2 to 10 in good health and CMV-seropositive. The V call is TRBV2, the J call TRBJ2-7, with unresolved D. The specimen sequenced was PBMCs. Here the CDR3 reads CASSGASRYEQYF. CDR3 DNA sequence: TGTGCCAGCAGTGGGGCCAGTCGCTACGAGCAGTACTTC.